This T cell receptor beta chain was identified in a study of Graves' ophthalmopathy and Graves' hyperthyroidism. The CDR3 loop spans 14 amino acids. Germline loops: CDR1 SEHNR, CDR2 FQNEAQ (reference sequence). V was shortened by 1 base and J by 2 bases, with 8 bases between the two germline ends. Amplified TCR beta CDR3 regions were obtained using RNA transcripts as template. Second-round multiplex PCR came after a first-round RT-PCR that employed HTBI primers. TCRdb re-called the multiplex PCR reads through MiXCR, storing one row per CDR3 protein. The sample contains over a million distinct CDR3 sequences, about two fifths of which appear only once. Study outcomes and limitations: Researchers report that a 13-signature model separated ophthalmopathy from stable hyperthyroidism, posting less than 90% sensitivity and roughly 83% specificity.

Regarding this clonotype: Its antigen is not known.

Sequencing was carried out using peripheral blood or thyroid tissue (not recorded which). This receptor was obtained from an adult man with Graves' hyperthyroidism. J is TRBJ2-5 and V is TRBV7-9; weak D call: TRBD1 (5 bases). CDR3 sequence reads: CASSLEGAQETQYF. CDR3 nucleotide sequence: TGTGCCAGCAGCTTAGAAGGGGCTCAAGAGACCCAGTACTTC.